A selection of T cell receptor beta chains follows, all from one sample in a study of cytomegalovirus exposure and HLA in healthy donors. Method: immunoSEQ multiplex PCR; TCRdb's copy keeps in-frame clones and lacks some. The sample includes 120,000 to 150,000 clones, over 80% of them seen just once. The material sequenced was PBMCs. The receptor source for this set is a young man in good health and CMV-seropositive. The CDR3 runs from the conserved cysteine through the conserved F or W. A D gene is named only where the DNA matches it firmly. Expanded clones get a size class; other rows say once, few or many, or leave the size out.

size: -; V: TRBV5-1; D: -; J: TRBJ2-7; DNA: TGCGCCAGCAGCCTGCAGGGAATAAGCTACGAGCAGTACTTC; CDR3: CASSLQGISYEQYF
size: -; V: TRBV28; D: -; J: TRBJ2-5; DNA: TGTGCCAGCAGTTCGGACAGTCAAGAGACCCAGTACTTC; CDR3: CASSSDSQETQYF
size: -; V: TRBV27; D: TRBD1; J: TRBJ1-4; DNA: TGTGCCAGCAGTCAGGGGGTAACTAATGAAAAACTGTTTTTT; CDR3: CASSQGVTNEKLFF
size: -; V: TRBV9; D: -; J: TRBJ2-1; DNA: TGTGCCAGCAGCCATCTAGCCAATGAGCAGTTCTTC; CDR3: CASSHLANEQFF
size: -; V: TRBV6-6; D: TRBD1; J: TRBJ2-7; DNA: TGTGCCAGCAAGCCGACAGGGGCCTACGAGCAGTACTTC; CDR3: CASKPTGAYEQYF
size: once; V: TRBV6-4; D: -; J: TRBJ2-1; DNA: TGTGCCAGCAGTGAACAGGGTGGCTCCTACAATGAGCAGTTCTTC; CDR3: CASSEQGGSYNEQFF
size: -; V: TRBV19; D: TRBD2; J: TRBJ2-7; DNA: TGTGCCAGTAGTTCGTCTAGCGGATTCTACGAGCAGTACTTC; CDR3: CASSSSSGFYEQYF
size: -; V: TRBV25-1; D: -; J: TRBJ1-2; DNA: TGTGCCAGCAGTGAAGGTTCAGATTATGGCTACACCTTC; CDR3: CASSEGSDYGYTF
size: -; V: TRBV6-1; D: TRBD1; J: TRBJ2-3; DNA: TGTGCCAGCTCCGAACAGGGGGCTACGCAGTATTTT; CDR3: CASSEQGATQYF
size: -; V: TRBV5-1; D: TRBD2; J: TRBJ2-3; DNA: TGCGCCAGCAGCGATAGCGGGGGGGCCCCAGATACGCAGTATTTT; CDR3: CASSDSGGAPDTQYF
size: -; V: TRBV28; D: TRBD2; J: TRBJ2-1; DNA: TGTGCCAGCAGTTTATGGGTGACTAGCGGGAGGGTGCGGGAGAATGAGCAGTTCTTC; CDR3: CASSLWVTSGRVRENEQFF
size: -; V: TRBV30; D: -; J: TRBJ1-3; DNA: TGTGCCTGGAGCGTCGGCGGCTCGGGAAACACCATATATTTT; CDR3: CAWSVGGSGNTIYF
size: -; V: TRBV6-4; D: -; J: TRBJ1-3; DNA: TGTGCCAGCAGTGACGAGCCGCCGCCACAGGACCGCTTCTCTGGAAACACCATATATTTT; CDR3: CASSDEPPPQDRFSGNTIYF
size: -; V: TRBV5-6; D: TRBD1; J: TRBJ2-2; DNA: TGTGCCAGCAGCTTGGGGACAGGGGCCGGGGAGCTGTTTTTT; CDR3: CASSLGTGAGELFF
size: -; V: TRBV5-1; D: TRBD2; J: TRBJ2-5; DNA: TGCGCCAGCAGCTTGGATGCGGGGGAGGAGACCCAGTACTTC; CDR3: CASSLDAGEETQYF
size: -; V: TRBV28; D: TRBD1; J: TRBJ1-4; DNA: TGTGCCAGCAGTTTGGGGACAGGGGGTAATGAAAAACTGTTTTTT; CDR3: CASSLGTGGNEKLFF
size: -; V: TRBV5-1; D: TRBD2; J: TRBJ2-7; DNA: TGCGCCAGCAGCTTGATGACTAGCGGGAGTAGCTACGAGCAGTACTTC; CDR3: CASSLMTSGSSYEQYF
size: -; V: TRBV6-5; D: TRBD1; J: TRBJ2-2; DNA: TGTGCCATTAAGACAGGGGTTACCGGGGAGCTGTTTTTT; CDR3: CAIKTGVTGELFF
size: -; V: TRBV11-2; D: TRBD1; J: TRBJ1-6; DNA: TGTGCCAGCAGCTCCCATACTCGGACAGGGGCGAATTCACCCCTCCACTTT; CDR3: CASSSHTRTGANSPLHF
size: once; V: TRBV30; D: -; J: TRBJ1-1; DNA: TGTGCCGTGGGTTTAGCGTACACTGAAGCTTTCTTT; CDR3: CAVGLAYTEAFF
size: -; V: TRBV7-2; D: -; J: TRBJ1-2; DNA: TGTGCCAGCAGCTTAGAAGTTCGGGGCTACACCTTC; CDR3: CASSLEVRGYTF
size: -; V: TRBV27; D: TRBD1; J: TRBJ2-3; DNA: TGTGCCAGCAGCCGGACAGGGAGAGGCACAGATACGCAGTATTTT; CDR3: CASSRTGRGTDTQYF
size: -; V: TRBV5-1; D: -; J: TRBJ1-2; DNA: TGCGCCAGCAAAGAGGGGCAGGCTGCGGGGGACTATGGCTACACCTTC; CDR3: CASKEGQAAGDYGYTF
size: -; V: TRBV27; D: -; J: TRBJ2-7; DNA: TGTGCCAGCAGCAGGACAGACTCCTCCTACGAGCAGTACTTC; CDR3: CASSRTDSSYEQYF
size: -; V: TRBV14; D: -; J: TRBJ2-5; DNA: TGTGCCAGCAGCCAAGATTATTGGACCCAGTACTTC; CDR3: CASSQDYWTQYF
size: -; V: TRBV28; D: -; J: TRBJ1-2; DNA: TGTGCCAGCAGGTCAACAGGGTCCTATGGCTACACCTTC; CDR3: CASRSTGSYGYTF
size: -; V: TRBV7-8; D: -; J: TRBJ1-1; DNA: TGTGCCAGCAGCAACTCCCTTAAAGCTTTCTTT; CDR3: CASSNSLKAFF
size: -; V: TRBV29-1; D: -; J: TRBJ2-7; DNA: TGCAGCGTTGTAAGGCAGGGGGGCTACGAGCAGTACTTC; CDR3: CSVVRQGGYEQYF
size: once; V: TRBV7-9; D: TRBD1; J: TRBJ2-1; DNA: TGTGCCAGCAGCCCAGGGGGTAGGAATGAGCAGTTCTTC; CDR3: CASSPGGRNEQFF
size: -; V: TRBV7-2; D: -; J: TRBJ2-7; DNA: TGTGCCAGCAGCTTAGACCCAGCGGCGATCTCCTACGAGCAGTACTTC; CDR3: CASSLDPAAISYEQYF
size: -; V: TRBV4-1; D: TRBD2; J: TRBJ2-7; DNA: TGCGCCAGCAGCCAAGTCTTCACTAGCGGGACCTACGAGCAGTACTTC; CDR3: CASSQVFTSGTYEQYF
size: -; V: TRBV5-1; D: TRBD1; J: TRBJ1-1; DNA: TGCGCCAGCAGCTCAACAGGGGGCCTGAACACTGAAGCTTTCTTT; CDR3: CASSSTGGLNTEAFF
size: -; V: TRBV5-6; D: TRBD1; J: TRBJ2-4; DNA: TGTGCCAGCAGCTTAGTGGACAGGGTCCCTCCAAAAAACATTCAGTACTTC; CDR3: CASSLVDRVPPKNIQYF
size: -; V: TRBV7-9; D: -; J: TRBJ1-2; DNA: TGTGCCAGCAGCTTAGTTGAGGTTGGGGGCTACACCTTC; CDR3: CASSLVEVGGYTF
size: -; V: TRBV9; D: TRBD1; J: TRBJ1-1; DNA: TGTGCCAGCAGCGTAGAAATAGGGCGGGCAGGGGGAGGTACTGAAGCTTTCTTT; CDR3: CASSVEIGRAGGGTEAFF
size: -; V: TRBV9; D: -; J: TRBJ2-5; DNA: TGTGCCAGCAGCGTAGGAGGAGAGACCCAGTACTTC; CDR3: CASSVGGETQYF
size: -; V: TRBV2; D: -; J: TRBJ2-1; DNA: TGTGCCAGCAGGAAAAAGGGGGAAACCGGTAATGAGCAGTTCTTC; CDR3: CASRKKGETGNEQFF
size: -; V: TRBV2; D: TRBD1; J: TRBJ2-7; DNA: TGTGCCAGCAGTCCTACCGGGACAGGGGGCGGAAAGGGGTACTTC; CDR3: CASSPTGTGGGKGYF
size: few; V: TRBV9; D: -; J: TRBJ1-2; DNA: TGTGCCAGCAGCGTCAGGAACTATGGCTACACCTTC; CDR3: CASSVRNYGYTF
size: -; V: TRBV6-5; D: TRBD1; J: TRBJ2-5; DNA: TGTGCCAGCGGAACGTTACAGGGGGTCCAAGAGACCCAGTACTTC; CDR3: CASGTLQGVQETQYF
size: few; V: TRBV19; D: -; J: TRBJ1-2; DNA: TGTGCCAGTAGTATAGGCGGGACTAACTATGGCTACACCTTC; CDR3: CASSIGGTNYGYTF
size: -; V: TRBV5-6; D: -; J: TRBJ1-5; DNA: TGTGCCAGCAGCTTTTTAAGCAATCAGCCCCAGCATTTT; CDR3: CASSFLSNQPQHF
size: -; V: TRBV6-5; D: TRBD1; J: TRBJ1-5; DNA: TGTGCCAGCACCTCGGACAGGACGGGCAATCAGCCCCAGCATTTT; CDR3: CASTSDRTGNQPQHF
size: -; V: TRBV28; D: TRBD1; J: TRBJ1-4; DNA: TGTGCCAGCACCCTCGGGACAGTCCAAAAACTGTTTTTT; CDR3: CASTLGTVQKLFF
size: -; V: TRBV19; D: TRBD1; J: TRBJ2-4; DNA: TGTGCCAGTAGTCCAATCCCACAGGGGACCAAAAACATTCAGTACTTC; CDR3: CASSPIPQGTKNIQYF
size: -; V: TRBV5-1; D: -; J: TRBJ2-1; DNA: TGCGCCAGCAGTGCTAGTCAGCATGAGCAGTTCTTC; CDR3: CASSASQHEQFF
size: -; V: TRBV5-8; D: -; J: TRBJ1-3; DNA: TGTGCCAGCAGCTTGGGACAGGGAAACACCATATATTTT; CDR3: CASSLGQGNTIYF
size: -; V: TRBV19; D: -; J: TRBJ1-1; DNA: TGTGCCAGTAGTATTGGGACAACTGAAGCTTTCTTT; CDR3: CASSIGTTEAFF
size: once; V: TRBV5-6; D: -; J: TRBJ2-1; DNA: TGTGCCAGCATTATCCTCGCGGAACTAATAGGGGATGAGCAGTTCTTC; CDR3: CASIILAELIGDEQFF